The following is a T cell receptor (beta chain) sequence with its context. Repertoires were generated with immunoSEQ multiplex PCR, while TCRdb's copy carries only in-frame clones and drops some. The sample has roughly 280,000 clones, 86% seen once; the top ten hold about 8.7%. The data belong to a study of blood T cell repertoires in COVID-19. The CDR3 runs to 15 residues. Trimming cost V 4 bases and J 0 bases, with 11 bases left between them. CDR1 and CDR2 (germline): SGHRS, YFSETQ. Sequenced sample: peripheral blood. The chain has TRBV5-1 and TRBJ1-3, with D possibly matching TRBD1 (6 bases). The sequence came from a man in his forties or fifties with active or convalescent COVID-19. The DNA of the CDR3 is TGCGCCAGCAGCGCCGGACAGTCCTCTGGAAACACCATATATTTT. Encoded protein: CASSAGQSSGNTIYF.